These T cell receptor beta chains were read from a single sample in a study of blood T cells in healthy people across ages. One entry per CDR3 protein, called by TCRdb with MiXCR from the 5' RACE reads. The table lists about 650,000 distinct CDR3 sequences, less than 40% of them singletons. The sequencing input was blood. The receptors stem from an elderly woman in good health. Each CDR3 is given with its conserved first and last residue. Fields, in order: clone size, D gene, V gene, J gene, CDR3 protein, CDR3 DNA. D genes are given only for firm matches. Size is omitted from some rows. Given values are once, few, many or a class for expanded clones.

few	-	TRBV7-8	TRBJ1-4	CASSPAPVGEKRFF	TGTGCCAGCAGCCCCGCGCCGGTTGGTGAAAAACGGTTTTTT
few	-	TRBV7-6	TRBJ1-4	CASSSTGLYNEKLFF	TGTGCCAGCAGCTCGACAGGACTCTATAATGAAAAACTGTTTTTT
many	-	TRBV7-9	TRBJ2-1	CASSLDRSYNEQFF	TGTGCCAGCAGCTTAGACCGGAGCTACAATGAGCAGTTCTTC
many	TRBD1	TRBV7-8	TRBJ1-1	CASSPYTDRGTEAFF	TGTGCCAGCAGCCCATACACCGACAGGGGTACTGAAGCTTTCTTT
few	TRBD1	TRBV6-2/TRBV6-3	TRBJ2-7	CASSFGQGYDYEQYF	TGTGCCAGCAGTTTTGGACAGGGGTATGACTACGAGCAGTACTTC
-	-	TRBV6-5	TRBJ1-5	CASSHTRGSNQPQHF	TGTGCCAGCAGCCACACCAGGGGTAGCAATCAGCCCCAGCATTTT
many	TRBD1	TRBV5-1	TRBJ2-6	CASSPGTGLSGANVLTF	TGCGCCAGCAGTCCCGGGACAGGGCTTTCCGGGGCCAACGTCCTGACTTTC
-	-	TRBV7-3	TRBJ2-7	CASGSGLNYEQYF	TGTGCCAGCGGCTCTGGACTAAACTACGAGCAGTACTTC
many	-	TRBV5-4	TRBJ2-5	CASSLKTGQETQYF	TGTGCCAGCAGCTTGAAAACGGGCCAAGAGACCCAGTACTTC
many	TRBD2	TRBV28	TRBJ2-5	CASSFLTTSGGGETQYF	TGTGCCAGCAGTTTTCTCACGACTAGCGGGGGGGGAGAGACCCAGTACTTC
many	-	TRBV6-6	TRBJ2-3	CASRQLGTDTQYF	TGTGCCAGCAGACAGCTAGGCACAGATACGCAGTATTTT
-	-	TRBV5-5	TRBJ2-3	CASTAHPLTTDTQYF	TGTGCCAGCACTGCTCACCCTCTGACCACAGATACGCAGTATTTT
-	-	TRBV7-2	TRBJ2-3	CASSLIARRSTDTQYF	TGTGCCAGCAGCTTAATCGCACGACGAAGCACAGATACGCAGTATTTT
-	-	TRBV20-1	TRBJ2-3	CSATILDGTDTQYF	TGCAGTGCTACAATACTGGATGGTACAGATACGCAGTATTTT
many	-	TRBV6-1	TRBJ1-1	CASSEVTEAFF	TGTGCCAGCAGTGAAGTGACTGAAGCTTTCTTT
-	-	TRBV11-2	TRBJ1-1	CASRMSEAWGTEAFF	TGTGCCAGCAGAATGAGTGAGGCCTGGGGGACTGAAGCTTTCTTT
many	TRBD1	TRBV20-1	TRBJ2-7	CSARVASGGYEQYF	TGCAGTGCTAGAGTAGCGTCAGGGGGCTACGAGCAGTACTTC
-	-	TRBV11-2	TRBJ1-1	CASSLNRELTEAFF	TGTGCCAGCAGCTTAAACAGGGAGCTTACTGAAGCTTTCTTT
few	-	TRBV5-5	TRBJ1-1	CASSLHDTTEAFF	TGTGCCAGCAGCTTGCACGACACCACTGAAGCTTTCTTT
few	-	TRBV7-2	TRBJ2-1	CASSPQQGISYNEQFF	TGTGCCAGCAGCCCGCAGCAGGGTATATCCTACAATGAGCAGTTCTTC
few	-	TRBV9	TRBJ2-2	CASSVGSLTGELFF	TGTGCCAGCAGCGTCGGATCCCTTACCGGGGAGCTGTTTTTT
-	TRBD2	TRBV5-1	TRBJ2-3	CASSLGWGGSTDTQYF	TGCGCCAGCAGCTTGGGGTGGGGGGGAAGCACAGATACGCAGTATTTT
-	-	TRBV5-1	TRBJ2-7	CASSLSLTGDEQYF	TGCGCCAGCAGCTTGTCATTGACGGGCGACGAGCAGTACTTC
-	-	TRBV7-2	TRBJ2-1	CASSLSPGHNEQFF	TGTGCCAGCAGCCTGTCTCCGGGACACAATGAGCAGTTCTTC
many	-	TRBV5-6	TRBJ2-3	CASSSPFPTDTQYF	TGTGCCAGCAGCTCGCCCTTCCCCACAGATACGCAGTATTTT
-	TRBD1	TRBV6-6	TRBJ2-7	CASIQHRTGRNPVEQYF	TGTGCCAGCATCCAGCACCGGACAGGCCGAAACCCGGTCGAGCAGTACTTC
-	TRBD1	TRBV20-1	TRBJ2-2	CSAKKDRGGTGELFF	TGCAGTGCTAAAAAAGACAGGGGGGGCACCGGGGAGCTGTTTTTT
-	-	TRBV11-2	TRBJ1-2	CASSLDPGAPYGYTF	TGTGCCAGCAGCTTAGACCCGGGGGCCCCCTATGGCTACACCTTC
-	TRBD1	TRBV7-3	TRBJ2-7	CASSSSGQGVQEQYF	TGTGCCAGCAGCTCGTCCGGACAGGGAGTCCAAGAGCAGTACTTC
-	TRBD1	TRBV7-9	TRBJ2-1	CASSLGTGVSNEQFF	TGTGCCAGCAGCTTAGGGACAGGGGTTAGCAATGAGCAGTTCTTC